This TCR beta chain was identified in a study of Ad26.COV2.S vaccination and SARS-CoV-2 variants. Study conclusions and caveats: Placebo and vaccine recipients had non-spike TCR breadth that was similar. Ad26.COV2.S recipients had broader spike-specific TCRs (P = 0.0014).

Sample treatment: roughly 19 received Ad26.COV2.S at low or high dose, single or two shots; five or six received placebo; per-sample allocation not given. On day 63 after the first injection, vaccine and placebo recipients gave samples. TCRdb's copy holds only in-frame clones and misses some; the assay was immunoSEQ multiplex PCR. The sample shows a few hundred thousand clones, 90% of them seen only once. Notes on this clone: Its antigen is as yet unknown.

Trimming shortened V by 3 bases and J by 4 bases, and 19 bases separated the two germline ends. The CDR3 covers 15 residues. CDR1 and CDR2 (germline): DFQATT, SNEGSKA (reference sequence). Sequences were derived from peripheral blood, sampled in a trial of Ad26.COV2.S vaccine versus placebo. The TCR comes from a person aged 18-60 years who received the Ad26.COV2.S COVID-19 vaccine or a placebo. This chain connects TRBV20-1 to TRBJ2-7, with unresolved D. The DNA of the CDR3 is TGCAGTGCTAGTAGGGCTATTGCCCTATCTTACGAGCAGTACTTC. It codes for CSASRAIALSYEQYF.